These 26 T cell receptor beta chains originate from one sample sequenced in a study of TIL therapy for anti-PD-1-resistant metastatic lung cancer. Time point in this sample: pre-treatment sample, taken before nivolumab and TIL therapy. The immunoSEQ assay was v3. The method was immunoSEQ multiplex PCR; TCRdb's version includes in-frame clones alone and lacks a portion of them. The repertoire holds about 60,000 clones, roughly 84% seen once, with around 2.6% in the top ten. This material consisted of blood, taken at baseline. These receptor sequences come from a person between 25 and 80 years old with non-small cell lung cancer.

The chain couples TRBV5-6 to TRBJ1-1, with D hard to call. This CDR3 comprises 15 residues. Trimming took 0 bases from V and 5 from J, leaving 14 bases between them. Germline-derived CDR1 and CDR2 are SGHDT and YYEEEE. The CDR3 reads CASSLGGIQVTEAFF. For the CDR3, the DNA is TGTGCCAGCAGCTTGGGGGGTATTCAGGTTACTGAAGCTTTCTTT.

The CDR3 loop is CASSSNSGRTDNEQFF. The CDR3 DNA follows: TGTGCCAGCAGTTCCAACTCGGGCAGGACGGACAATGAGCAGTTCTTC. J is TRBJ2-1 and V is TRBV6-5; D ambiguous. The CDR3 consists of 16 residues. V gave up 4 bases and J gave up 5 bases, with 18 bases separating them. Germline V gene sequence: CDR1 MNHEY, CDR2 SVGAGI.

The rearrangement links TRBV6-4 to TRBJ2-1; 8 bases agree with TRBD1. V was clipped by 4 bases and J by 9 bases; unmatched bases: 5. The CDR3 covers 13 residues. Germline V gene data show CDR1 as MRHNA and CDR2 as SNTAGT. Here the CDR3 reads CASSGQGFSEQFF. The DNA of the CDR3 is TGTGCCAGCAGTGGACAGGGGTTTAGTGAGCAGTTCTTC.

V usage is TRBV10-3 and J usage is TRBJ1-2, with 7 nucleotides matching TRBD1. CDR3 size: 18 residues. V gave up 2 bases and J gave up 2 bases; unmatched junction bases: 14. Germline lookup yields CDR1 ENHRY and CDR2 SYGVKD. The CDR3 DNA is TGTGCCATCAGTGAGAGGGAGGGAAAACAGGGGAAGAACTATGGCTACACCTTC. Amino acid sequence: CAISEREGKQGKNYGYTF.

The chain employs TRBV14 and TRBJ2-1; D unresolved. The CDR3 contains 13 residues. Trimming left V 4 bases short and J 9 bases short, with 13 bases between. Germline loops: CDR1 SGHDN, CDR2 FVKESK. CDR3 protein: CASSLQPNSEQFF. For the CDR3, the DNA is TGTGCCAGCAGCCTGCAGCCTAATAGTGAGCAGTTCTTC.

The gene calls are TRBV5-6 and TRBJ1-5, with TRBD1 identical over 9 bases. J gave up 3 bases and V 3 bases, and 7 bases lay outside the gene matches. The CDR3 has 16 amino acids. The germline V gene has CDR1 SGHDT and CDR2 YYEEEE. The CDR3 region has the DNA TGTGCCAGCAGCTACGGGGGACAGGGATTCAATCAGCCCCAGCATTTT. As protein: CASSYGGQGFNQPQHF.

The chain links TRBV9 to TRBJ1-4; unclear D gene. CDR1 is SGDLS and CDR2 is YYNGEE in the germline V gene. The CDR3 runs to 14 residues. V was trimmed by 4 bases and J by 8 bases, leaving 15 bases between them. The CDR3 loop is CASSPEGGGEKLFF. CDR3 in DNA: TGTGCCAGCAGCCCCGAGGGAGGCGGCGAAAAACTGTTTTTT.

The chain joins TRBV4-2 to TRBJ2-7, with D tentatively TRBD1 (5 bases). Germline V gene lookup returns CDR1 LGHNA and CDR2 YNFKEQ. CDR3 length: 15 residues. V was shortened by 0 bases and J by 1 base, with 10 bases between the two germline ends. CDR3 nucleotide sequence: TGTGCCAGCAGCCAAGAGTGGCAGGGTTCCTACGAGCAGTACTTC. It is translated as CASSQEWQGSYEQYF.

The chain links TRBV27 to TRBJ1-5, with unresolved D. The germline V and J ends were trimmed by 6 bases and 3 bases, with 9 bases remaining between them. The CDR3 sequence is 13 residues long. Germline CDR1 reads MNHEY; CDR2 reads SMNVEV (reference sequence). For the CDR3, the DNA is TGTGCCAGCAGCCGGGCCTTCAATCAGCCCCAGCATTTT. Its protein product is CASSRAFNQPQHF.

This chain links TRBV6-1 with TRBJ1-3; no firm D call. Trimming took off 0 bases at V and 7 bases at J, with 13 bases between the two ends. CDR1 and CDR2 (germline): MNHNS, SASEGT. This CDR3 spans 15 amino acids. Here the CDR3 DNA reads TGTGCCAGCAGTGAAGCGCCCCTTCGCGGGAACACCATATATTTT. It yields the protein CASSEAPLRGNTIYF.

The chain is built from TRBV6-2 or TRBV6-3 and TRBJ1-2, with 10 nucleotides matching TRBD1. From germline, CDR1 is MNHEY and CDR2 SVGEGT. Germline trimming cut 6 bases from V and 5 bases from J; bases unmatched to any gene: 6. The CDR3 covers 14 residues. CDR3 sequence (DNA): TGTGCCAGCAGCCCTGGACAGGGGGAATATGGCTACACCTTC. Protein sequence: CASSPGQGEYGYTF.

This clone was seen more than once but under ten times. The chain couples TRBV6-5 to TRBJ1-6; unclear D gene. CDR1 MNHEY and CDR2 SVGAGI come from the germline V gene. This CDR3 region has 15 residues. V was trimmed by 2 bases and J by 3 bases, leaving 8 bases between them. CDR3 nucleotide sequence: TGTGCCAGCAGTTACCTAAACGGCTATAATTCACCCCTCCACTTT. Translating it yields CASSYLNGYNSPLHF.

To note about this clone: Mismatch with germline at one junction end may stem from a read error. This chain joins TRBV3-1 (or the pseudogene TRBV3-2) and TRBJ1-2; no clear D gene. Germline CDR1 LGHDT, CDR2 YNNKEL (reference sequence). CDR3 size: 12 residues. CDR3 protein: CASSQSRFGHTF. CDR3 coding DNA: TGTGCCAGCAGCCAAAGCAGATTTGGCCACACCTTC.

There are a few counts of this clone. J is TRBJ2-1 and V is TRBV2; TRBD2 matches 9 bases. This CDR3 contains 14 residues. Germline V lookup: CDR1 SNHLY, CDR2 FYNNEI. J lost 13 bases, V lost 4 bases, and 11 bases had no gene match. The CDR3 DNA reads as TGTGCCAGCAGTGGGATGATTCCTAGCGGGGCTCAGTTCTTC. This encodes CASSGMIPSGAQFF.

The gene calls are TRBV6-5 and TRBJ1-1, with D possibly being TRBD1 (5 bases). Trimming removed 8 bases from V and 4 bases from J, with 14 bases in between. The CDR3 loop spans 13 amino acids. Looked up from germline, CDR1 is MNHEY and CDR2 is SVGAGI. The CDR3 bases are TGTGCCAGCCTTTTTGGGGGAACCACTGAAGCTTTCTTT. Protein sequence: CASLFGGTTEAFF.

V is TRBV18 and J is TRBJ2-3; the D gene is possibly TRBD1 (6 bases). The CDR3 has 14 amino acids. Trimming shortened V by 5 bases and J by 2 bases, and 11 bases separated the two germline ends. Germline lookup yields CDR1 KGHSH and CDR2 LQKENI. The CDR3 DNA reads TGTGCCAGCTCAAGGCAGGGGTTCACAGATACGCAGTATTTT. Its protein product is CASSRQGFTDTQYF.

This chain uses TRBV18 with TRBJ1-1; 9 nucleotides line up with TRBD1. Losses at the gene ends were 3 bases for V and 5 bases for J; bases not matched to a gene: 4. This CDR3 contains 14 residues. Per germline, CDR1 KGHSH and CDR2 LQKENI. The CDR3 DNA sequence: TGTGCCAGCTCACCCGGGACAGGGAGGACTGAAGCTTTCTTT. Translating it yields CASSPGTGRTEAFF.

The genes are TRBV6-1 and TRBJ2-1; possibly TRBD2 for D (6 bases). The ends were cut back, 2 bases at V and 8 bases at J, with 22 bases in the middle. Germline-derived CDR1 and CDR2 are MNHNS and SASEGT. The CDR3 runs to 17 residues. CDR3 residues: CASSELVLASDPDEQFF. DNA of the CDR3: TGTGCCAGCAGTGAATTAGTCTTGGCTAGCGATCCGGATGAGCAGTTCTTC.

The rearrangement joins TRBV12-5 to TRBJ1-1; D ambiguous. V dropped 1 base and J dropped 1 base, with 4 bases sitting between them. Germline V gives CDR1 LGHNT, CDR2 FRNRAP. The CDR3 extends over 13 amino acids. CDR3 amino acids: CASGLEENTEAFF. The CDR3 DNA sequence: TGTGCTAGTGGTTTGGAGGAGAACACTGAAGCTTTCTTT.

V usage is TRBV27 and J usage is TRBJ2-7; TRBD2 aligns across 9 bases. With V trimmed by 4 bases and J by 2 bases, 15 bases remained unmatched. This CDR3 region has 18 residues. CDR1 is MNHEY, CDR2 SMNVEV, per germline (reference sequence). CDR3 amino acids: CASSSYLMPSGDPYEQYF. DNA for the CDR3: TGTGCCAGCAGTTCCTACCTTATGCCTAGCGGGGACCCCTACGAGCAGTACTTC.

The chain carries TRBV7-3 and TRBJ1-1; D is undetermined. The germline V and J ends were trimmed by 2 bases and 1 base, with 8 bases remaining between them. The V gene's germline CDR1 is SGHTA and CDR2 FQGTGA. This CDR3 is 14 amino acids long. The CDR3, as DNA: TGTGCCAGCAGCTTATCCGGTGAGAACACTGAAGCTTTCTTT. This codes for CASSLSGENTEAFF.

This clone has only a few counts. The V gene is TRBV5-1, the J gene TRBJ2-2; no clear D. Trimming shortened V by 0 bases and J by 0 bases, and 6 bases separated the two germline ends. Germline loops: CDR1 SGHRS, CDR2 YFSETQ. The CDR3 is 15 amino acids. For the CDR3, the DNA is TGCGCCAGCAGCTTGGCAGGCACGAACACCGGGGAGCTGTTTTTT. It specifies CASSLAGTNTGELFF.

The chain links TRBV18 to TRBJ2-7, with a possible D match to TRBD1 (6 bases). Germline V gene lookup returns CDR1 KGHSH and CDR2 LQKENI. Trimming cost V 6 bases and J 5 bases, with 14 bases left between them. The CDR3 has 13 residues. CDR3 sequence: CASSPQGFDEQYF. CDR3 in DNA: TGTGCCAGCTCGCCGCAGGGGTTCGACGAGCAGTACTTC.

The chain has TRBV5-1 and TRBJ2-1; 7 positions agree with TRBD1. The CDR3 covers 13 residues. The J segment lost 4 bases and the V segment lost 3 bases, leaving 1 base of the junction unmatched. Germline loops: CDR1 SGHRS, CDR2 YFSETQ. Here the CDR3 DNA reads TGCGCCAGCAGCTGGGACAGTTACAATGAGCAGTTCTTC. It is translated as CASSWDSYNEQFF.

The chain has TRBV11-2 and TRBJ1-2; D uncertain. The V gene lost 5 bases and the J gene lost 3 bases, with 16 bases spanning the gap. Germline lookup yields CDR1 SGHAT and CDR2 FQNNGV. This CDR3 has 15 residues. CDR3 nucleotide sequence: TGTGCCAGCAGCGCACGCGGTGGGTTCGACTATGGCTACACCTTC. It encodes CASSARGGFDYGYTF.

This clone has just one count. In DNA form, the CDR3 reads TGTGCCAGCAGCTTAGAACCGCGGAGTGAGCAGTTCTTC. Protein sequence: CASSLEPRSEQFF. The chain combines TRBV11-2 with TRBJ2-1, with no clear D. Trimming took 0 bases from V and 9 from J, leaving 9 bases between them. The CDR3 runs to 13 residues. CDR1 is SGHAT, CDR2 FQNNGV, per germline.